The next 14 T cell receptor beta chains were all read from a single sample in a study of OX40 agonist ivuxolimab in advanced cancers. The repertoire was sequenced with immunoSEQ multiplex PCR; TCRdb's copy has only in-frame clones and lacks some. The sample has 70,000 to 100,000 clones; around 84% are singletons. The specimen comprised CD4+ or CD8+ T cells sorted from blood, sampled in a trial of the OX40 agonist ivuxolimab. The receptors come from an adult with an advanced solid tumor such as melanoma, head and neck, liver or kidney cancer.

This clone was counted a single time. V and J are TRBV2 and TRBJ1-3, with unresolved D. The CDR3 sequence is 14 residues long. The V gene lost 3 bases and the J gene lost 4 bases, with 10 bases spanning the gap. The germline gives CDR1 SNHLY, CDR2 FYNNEI. CDR3 sequence: CASSEFGVGNTIYF. Here the CDR3 DNA reads TGTGCCAGCAGTGAGTTCGGAGTCGGAAACACCATATATTTT. Variable domain in full (rest from reference TRBV2 and TRBJ1-3): EPEVTQTPSHQVTQMGQEVILRCVPISNHLYFYWYRQILGQKVEFLVSFYNNEISEKSEIFDDQFSVERPDGSNFTLKIRSTKLEDSAMYFCASSEFGVGNTIYFGEGSWLTVV.

The rearrangement joins TRBV7-2 to TRBJ1-5; 11 positions match TRBD1. Germline V lookup: CDR1 SGHTA, CDR2 FQGNSA. The CDR3 length is 17 residues. Trimming removed 0 bases from V and 5 bases from J; junction bases left unmatched: 6. The CDR3 sequence is CASSLASGQGADQPQHF. The CDR3 DNA reads TGTGCCAGCAGCTTAGCGTCTGGACAGGGGGCGGATCAGCCCCAGCATTTT.

This clone is a singleton in its sample. The chain uses TRBV14 and TRBJ2-5; D not certain. V lost 8 bases to trimming and J lost 1 base, with 8 bases between them. The CDR3 is 12 amino acids. Germline V gene lookup returns CDR1 SGHDN and CDR2 FVKESK. The CDR3 sequence is CASGVSQETQYF. The CDR3 coding sequence is TGTGCCAGCGGGGTTTCCCAAGAGACCCAGTACTTC.

This chain connects TRBV30 to TRBJ2-3; D remains ambiguous. V lost 2 bases, J lost 5 bases, and 5 bases lay in between. This CDR3 is built from 11 residues. The V gene's germline CDR1 is GTSNPN and CDR2 SVGIG (reference sequence). This CDR3 is CAWSWVDTQYF. In DNA form, the CDR3 reads TGTGCCTGGAGTTGGGTAGATACGCAGTATTTT.

This clone was found a few times. V usage is TRBV7-2 and J usage is TRBJ1-1, with D unclear. V was clipped by 5 bases and J by 10 bases, with 14 bases between them. CDR1 SGHTA and CDR2 FQGNSA come from the germline V gene. CDR3 length: 12 residues. CDR3 region: CASSPGKGVAFF. The CDR3 DNA follows: TGTGCCAGCAGCCCTGGTAAGGGCGTAGCTTTCTTT.

The chain employs TRBV10-3 and TRBJ1-3; possible D gene TRBD1, 5 bases. Germline CDR1 ENHRY, CDR2 SYGVKD. This CDR3 has 14 residues. V dropped 5 bases and J dropped 1 base, with 9 bases sitting between them. Here the CDR3 DNA reads TGTGCCATCAGTCTCCAGGGTTCTGGAAACACCATATATTTT. Encoded protein: CAISLQGSGNTIYF.

This chain links TRBV7-3 with TRBJ2-3; D unclear. Trimming removed 1 base at V and 6 bases at J, with 11 bases between. This CDR3 has 14 amino acids. Germline CDR1 and CDR2: SGHTA and FQGTGA. CDR3 region: CASSLMAVADTQYF. Written as DNA, the CDR3 is TGTGCCAGCAGCTTAATGGCAGTCGCGGATACGCAGTATTTT.

V gene TRBV28 combines with J gene TRBJ1-2; D gene uncertain. This CDR3 has 15 residues. Trimming took off 8 bases at V and 2 bases at J, with 18 bases between the two ends. CDR1 MDHEN and CDR2 SYDVKM come from the germline V gene. CDR3 DNA sequence: TGTGCCAGCGTTCTCTTAAATTCGGGGAACTATGGCTACACCTTC. Translation gives CASVLLNSGNYGYTF.

The chain has TRBV2 and TRBJ1-2; 9 bases align to TRBD1. The V segment lost 7 bases and the J segment 2 bases; nucleotides outside the gene matches: 2. Germline V gives CDR1 SNHLY, CDR2 FYNNEI. The CDR3 runs 13 residues. For the CDR3, the DNA is TGTGCCAGCAACGACAGGGGGAACTATGGCTACACCTTC. Its translation: CASNDRGNYGYTF.

This chain connects TRBV4-3 to TRBJ2-6, with no clear D. This CDR3 is built from 18 residues. V was trimmed by 0 bases and J by 0 bases, leaving 12 bases between them. Germline V CDR1 and CDR2: LGHNA, YSLEER. The DNA for the CDR3 is TGCGCCAGCAGCCAAGATTTCTCTCCACTCTCTGGGGCCAACGTCCTGACTTTC. Translating it yields CASSQDFSPLSGANVLTF.

The V call is TRBV11-2, the J call TRBJ1-4; TRBD1 aligns across 8 bases. The germline V gene encodes CDR1 SGHAT and CDR2 FQNNGV. V dropped 1 base and J dropped 4; count of bases not matched to a gene: 2. The CDR3 has 15 residues. CDR3 protein: CASSLGDRLNEKLFF. The CDR3 nucleotides are TGTGCCAGCAGCTTAGGGGACAGGCTTAATGAAAAACTGTTTTTT.

The J gene is TRBJ2-1, the V gene TRBV9; 12 nucleotides match TRBD2. V lost 4 bases and J lost 3; bases outside the gene matches: 8. CDR3 size: 17 residues. Germline V gives CDR1 SGDLS, CDR2 YYNGEE. The CDR3 DNA reads TGTGCCAGCAGCCCCGCCACTAGCGGGGGGTTCTACAATGAGCAGTTCTTC. Encoded protein: CASSPATSGGFYNEQFF.

The gene calls are TRBV5-1 and TRBJ2-2; 7 nucleotides align to TRBD2. The CDR3 runs 15 residues. Germline CDR1 SGHRS, CDR2 YFSETQ. Trimming took 4 bases from V and 5 from J; bases not matched to a gene: 8. The CDR3 DNA reads as TGCGCCAGCAGCACCCGGGGGGACTGGACCGGGGAGCTGTTTTTT. This translates into CASSTRGDWTGELFF.

The V gene is TRBV5-6, the J gene TRBJ2-5; 7 bases are shared with TRBD2. This CDR3 region has 13 residues. Germline-derived CDR1 and CDR2 are SGHDT and YYEEEE. V lost 6 bases to trimming and J lost 5 bases; unmatched junction nucleotides: 7. The chain's CDR3 is CASTAGDRETQYF. CDR3 bases: TGTGCCAGCACCGCGGGGGATAGGGAGACCCAGTACTTC.